The rows below give T cell receptor beta chains drawn from one sample of a study of CD8 T cells in Susac syndrome. TCRdb independently ran MiXCR on the immunoSEQ multiplex PCR reads; one entry per CDR3 protein. The sample yields some 150,000 distinct CDR3 sequences, 85% to 95% seen once. The specimen was CD4+ T cells from PBMCs. The receptor set was obtained from a human donor with Susac syndrome. The CDR3 runs from the conserved cysteine through the conserved F or W. Each record gives: V gene, D gene, J gene, CDR3 DNA, CDR3 protein. The D gene is left open where the match is weak.

v_call: TRBV5-1
d_call: NA
j_call: TRBJ2-7
cdr3_nt: TGCGCCAGCAGCTTGGGGGACACCTCCTACGAGCAGTACTTC
cdr3_aa: CASSLGDTSYEQYF

v_call: TRBV19
d_call: TRBD1
j_call: TRBJ1-2
cdr3_nt: TGTGCCAGTAGTATGGACAGGGGGCGAGTCGGTGGCTACACCTTC
cdr3_aa: CASSMDRGRVGGYTF

v_call: TRBV4-3
d_call: NA
j_call: TRBJ2-7
cdr3_nt: TGCGCCAGCAGCCAAGATAGGGGGCAGGGGGGAAGGAGGCAGTACTTC
cdr3_aa: CASSQDRGQGGRRQYF

v_call: TRBV30
d_call: NA
j_call: TRBJ1-3
cdr3_nt: TGTGCCTGGTCTAGCTCTGGAAACACCATATATTTT
cdr3_aa: CAWSSSGNTIYF

v_call: TRBV29-1
d_call: TRBD2
j_call: TRBJ2-3
cdr3_nt: TGCAGCGCCCCCGGGACTAGCTTCGGATCAGATACGCAGTATTTT
cdr3_aa: CSAPGTSFGSDTQYF

v_call: TRBV4-3
d_call: TRBD2
j_call: TRBJ2-2
cdr3_nt: TGCGCCAGCGTTAGCGGGAGGGCCGGGTGTAACACCGGGGAGCTGTTTTTT
cdr3_aa: CASVSGRAGCNTGELFF

v_call: TRBV7-9
d_call: NA
j_call: TRBJ1-2
cdr3_nt: TGTGCCAGCAGCTTAGTCGGGCCCTATGGCTACACCTTC
cdr3_aa: CASSLVGPYGYTF

v_call: TRBV5-1
d_call: TRBD1
j_call: TRBJ1-4
cdr3_nt: TGCGCCAGCAGCTTGGATGGGACAGGGGCAACTAATGAAAAACTGTTTTTT
cdr3_aa: CASSLDGTGATNEKLFF

v_call: TRBV12-3/TRBV12-4
d_call: NA
j_call: TRBJ2-7
cdr3_nt: TGTGCCAGCAGGGCTAAGATCGAGCAGTACTTC
cdr3_aa: CASRAKIEQYF

v_call: TRBV29-1
d_call: NA
j_call: TRBJ1-1
cdr3_nt: TGCAGCGCCCGGTGGAGGGGGGACGCTTTCTTT
cdr3_aa: CSARWRGDAFF

v_call: TRBV29-1
d_call: NA
j_call: TRBJ1-2
cdr3_nt: TGCAGCGTTACCGACAGGTTAGACTATGGCTACACCTTC
cdr3_aa: CSVTDRLDYGYTF